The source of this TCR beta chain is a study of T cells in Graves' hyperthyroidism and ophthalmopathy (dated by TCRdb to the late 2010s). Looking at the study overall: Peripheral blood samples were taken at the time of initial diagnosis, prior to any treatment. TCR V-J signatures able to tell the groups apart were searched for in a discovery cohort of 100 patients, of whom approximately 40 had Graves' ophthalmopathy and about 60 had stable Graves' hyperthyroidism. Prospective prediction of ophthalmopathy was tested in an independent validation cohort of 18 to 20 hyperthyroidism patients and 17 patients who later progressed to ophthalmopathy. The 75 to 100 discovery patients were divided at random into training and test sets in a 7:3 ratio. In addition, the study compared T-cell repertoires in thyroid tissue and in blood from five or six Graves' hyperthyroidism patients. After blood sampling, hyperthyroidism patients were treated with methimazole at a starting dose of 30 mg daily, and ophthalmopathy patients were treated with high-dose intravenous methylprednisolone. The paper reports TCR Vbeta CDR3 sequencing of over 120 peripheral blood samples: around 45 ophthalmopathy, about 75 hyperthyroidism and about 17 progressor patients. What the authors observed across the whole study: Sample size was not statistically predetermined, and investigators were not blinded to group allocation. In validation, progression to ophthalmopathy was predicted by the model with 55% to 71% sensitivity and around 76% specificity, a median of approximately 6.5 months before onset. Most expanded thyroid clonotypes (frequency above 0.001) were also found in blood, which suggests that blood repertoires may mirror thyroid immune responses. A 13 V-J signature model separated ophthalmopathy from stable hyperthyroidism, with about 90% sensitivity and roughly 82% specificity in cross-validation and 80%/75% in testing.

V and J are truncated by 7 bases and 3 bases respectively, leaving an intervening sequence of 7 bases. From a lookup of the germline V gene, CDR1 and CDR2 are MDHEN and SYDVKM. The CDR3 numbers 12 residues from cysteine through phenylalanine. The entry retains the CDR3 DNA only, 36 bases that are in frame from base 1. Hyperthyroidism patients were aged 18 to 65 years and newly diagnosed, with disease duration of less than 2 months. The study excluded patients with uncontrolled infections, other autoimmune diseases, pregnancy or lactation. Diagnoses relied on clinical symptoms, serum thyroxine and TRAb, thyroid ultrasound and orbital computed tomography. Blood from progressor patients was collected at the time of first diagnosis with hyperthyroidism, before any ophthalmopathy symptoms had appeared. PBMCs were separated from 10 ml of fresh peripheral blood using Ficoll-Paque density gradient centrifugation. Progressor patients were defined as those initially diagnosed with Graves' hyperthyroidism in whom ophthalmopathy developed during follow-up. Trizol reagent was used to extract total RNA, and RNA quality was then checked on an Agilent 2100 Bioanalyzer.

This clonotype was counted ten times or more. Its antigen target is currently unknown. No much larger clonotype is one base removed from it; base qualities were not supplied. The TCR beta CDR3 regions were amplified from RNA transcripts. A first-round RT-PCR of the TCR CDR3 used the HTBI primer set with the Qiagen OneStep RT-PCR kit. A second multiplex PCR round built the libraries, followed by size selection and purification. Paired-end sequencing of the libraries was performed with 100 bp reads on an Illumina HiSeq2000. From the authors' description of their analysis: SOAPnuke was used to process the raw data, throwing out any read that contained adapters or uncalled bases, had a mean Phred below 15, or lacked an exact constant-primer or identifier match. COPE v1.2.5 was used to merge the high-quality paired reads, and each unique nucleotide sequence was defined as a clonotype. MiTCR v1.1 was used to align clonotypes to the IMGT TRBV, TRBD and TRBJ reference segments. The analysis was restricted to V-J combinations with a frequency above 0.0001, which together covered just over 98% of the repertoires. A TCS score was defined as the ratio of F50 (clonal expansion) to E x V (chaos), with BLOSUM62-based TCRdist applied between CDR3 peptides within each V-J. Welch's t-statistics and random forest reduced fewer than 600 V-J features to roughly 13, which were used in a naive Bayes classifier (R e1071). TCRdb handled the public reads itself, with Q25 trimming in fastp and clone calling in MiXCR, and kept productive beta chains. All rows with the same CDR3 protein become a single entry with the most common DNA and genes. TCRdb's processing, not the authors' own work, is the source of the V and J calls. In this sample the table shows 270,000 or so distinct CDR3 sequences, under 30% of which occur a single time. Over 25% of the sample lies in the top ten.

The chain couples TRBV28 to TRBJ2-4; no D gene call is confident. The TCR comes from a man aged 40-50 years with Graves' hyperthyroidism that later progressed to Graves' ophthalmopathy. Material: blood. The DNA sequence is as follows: TGTGCCAGCATCGATTTCAAAAACATTCAGTACTTC. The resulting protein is CASIDFKNIQYF.